The clone carrying this TCR beta chain was counted only a few times. Antigen unknown. This CDR3 has 16 amino acids. Germline CDR1 reads LGHDT; CDR2 reads YNNKEL (reference sequence). V dropped 1 base and J dropped 0 bases, with 10 bases sitting between them. Profiling relied on immunoSEQ multiplex PCR, and the TCRdb table lists in-frame clones only, not all of them. The sample records tens of thousands of clones, 89% being singletons. This record comes from a study of T cell responses to AZD1222 COVID-19 vaccine. Study-wide points: Repertoires were obtained only post-peak T cell response. Spike regions recognized by vaccine-associated CD4 TCRs spanned the protein, led by 160-218 and 743-854. Among those given AZD1222, only six were seropositive at baseline. A mostly white British donor set with more females was recruited, and clonal diversity was possibly underestimated.

This TCR was sampled from an adult who received the AZD1222 COVID-19 vaccine. The sequencing used peripheral blood, collected 28 days after the second AZD1222 dose. V and J are TRBV3-1 (or the pseudogene TRBV3-2) and TRBJ1-3; D is possibly TRBD1 (5 bases). The chain's CDR3 is CASSQAAGGSGNTIYF. The CDR3 coding sequence is TGTGCCAGCAGCCAAGCTGCGGGGGGCTCTGGAAACACCATATATTTT.